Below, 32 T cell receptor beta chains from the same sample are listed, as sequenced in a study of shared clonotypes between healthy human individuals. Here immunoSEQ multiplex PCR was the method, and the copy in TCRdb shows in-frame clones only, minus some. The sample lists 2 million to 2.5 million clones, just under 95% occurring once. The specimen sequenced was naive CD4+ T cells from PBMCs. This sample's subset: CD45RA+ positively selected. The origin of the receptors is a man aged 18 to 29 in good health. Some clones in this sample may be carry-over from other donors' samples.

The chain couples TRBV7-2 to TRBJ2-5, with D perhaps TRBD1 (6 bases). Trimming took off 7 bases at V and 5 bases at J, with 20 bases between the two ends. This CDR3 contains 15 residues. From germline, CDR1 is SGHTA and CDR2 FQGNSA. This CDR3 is CASTSLQGLEETQYF. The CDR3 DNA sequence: TGTGCCAGCACCTCCCTACAGGGATTGGAGGAGACCCAGTACTTC.

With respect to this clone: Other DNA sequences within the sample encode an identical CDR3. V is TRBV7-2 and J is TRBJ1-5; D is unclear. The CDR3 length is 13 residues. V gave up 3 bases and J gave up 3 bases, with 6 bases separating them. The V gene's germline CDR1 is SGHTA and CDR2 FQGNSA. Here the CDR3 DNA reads TGTGCCAGCAGCTTGGGTCTCAATCAGCCCCAGCATTTT. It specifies CASSLGLNQPQHF.

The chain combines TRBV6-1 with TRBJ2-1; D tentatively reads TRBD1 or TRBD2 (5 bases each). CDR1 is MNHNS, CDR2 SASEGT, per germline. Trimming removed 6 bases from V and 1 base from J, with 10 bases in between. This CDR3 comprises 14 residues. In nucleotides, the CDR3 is TGTGCCAGCAGCCCCGGGACGTCCTACAATGAGCAGTTCTTC. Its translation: CASSPGTSYNEQFF.

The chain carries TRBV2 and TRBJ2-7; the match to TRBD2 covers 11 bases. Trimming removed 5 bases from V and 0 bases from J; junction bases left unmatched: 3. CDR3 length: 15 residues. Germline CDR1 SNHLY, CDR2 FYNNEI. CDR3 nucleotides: TGTGCCAGCAGTACAACTAGCGGGAGCTCCTACGAGCAGTACTTC. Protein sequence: CASSTTSGSSYEQYF.

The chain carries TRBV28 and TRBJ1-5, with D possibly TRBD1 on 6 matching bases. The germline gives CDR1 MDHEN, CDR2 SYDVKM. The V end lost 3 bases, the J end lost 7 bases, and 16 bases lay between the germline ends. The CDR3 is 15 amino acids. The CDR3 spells CASSLESGARQPQHF. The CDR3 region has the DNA TGTGCCAGCAGTTTGGAATCAGGGGCTCGACAGCCCCAGCATTTT.

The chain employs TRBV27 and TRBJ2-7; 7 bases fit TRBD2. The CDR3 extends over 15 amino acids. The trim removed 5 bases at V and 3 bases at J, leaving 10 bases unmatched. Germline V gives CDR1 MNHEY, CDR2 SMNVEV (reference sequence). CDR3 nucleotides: TGTGCCAGCAGTACAGCGGGGAGTAGCGGCTACGAGCAGTACTTC. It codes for CASSTAGSSGYEQYF.

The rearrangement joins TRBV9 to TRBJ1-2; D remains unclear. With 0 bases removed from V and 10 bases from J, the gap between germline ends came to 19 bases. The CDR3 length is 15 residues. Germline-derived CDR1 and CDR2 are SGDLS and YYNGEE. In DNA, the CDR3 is TGTGCCAGCAGCGTAGATGGACGAATAGGAGGGCCCTACACCTTC. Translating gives CASSVDGRIGGPYTF.

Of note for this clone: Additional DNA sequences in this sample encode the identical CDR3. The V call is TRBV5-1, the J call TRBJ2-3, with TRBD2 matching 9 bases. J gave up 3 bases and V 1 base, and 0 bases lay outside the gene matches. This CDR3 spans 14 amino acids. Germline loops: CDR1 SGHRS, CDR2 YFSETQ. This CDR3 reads CASSLLAGTDTQYF. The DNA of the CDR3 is TGCGCCAGCAGCTTGCTAGCGGGGACAGATACGCAGTATTTT. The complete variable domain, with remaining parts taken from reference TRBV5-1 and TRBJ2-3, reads KAGVTQTPRYLIKTRGQQVTLSCSPISGHRSVSWYQQTPGQGLQFLFEYFSETQRNKGNFPGRFSGRQFSNSRSEMNVSTLELGDSALYLCASSLLAGTDTQYFGPGTRLTVL.

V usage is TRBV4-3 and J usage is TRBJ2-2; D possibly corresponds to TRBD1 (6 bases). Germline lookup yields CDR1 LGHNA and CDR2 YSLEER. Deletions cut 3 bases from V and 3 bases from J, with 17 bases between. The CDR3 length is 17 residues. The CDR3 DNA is TGCGCCAGCAGCCAGGGGGCCAAAGGGGGAGACACCGGGGAGCTGTTTTTT. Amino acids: CASSQGAKGGDTGELFF.

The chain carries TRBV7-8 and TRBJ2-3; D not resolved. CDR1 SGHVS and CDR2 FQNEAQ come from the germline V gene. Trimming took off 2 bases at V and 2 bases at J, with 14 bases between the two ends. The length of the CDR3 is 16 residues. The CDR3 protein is CASSLIPTVITDTQYF. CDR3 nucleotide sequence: TGTGCCAGCAGCTTAATTCCCACAGTTATCACAGATACGCAGTATTTT.

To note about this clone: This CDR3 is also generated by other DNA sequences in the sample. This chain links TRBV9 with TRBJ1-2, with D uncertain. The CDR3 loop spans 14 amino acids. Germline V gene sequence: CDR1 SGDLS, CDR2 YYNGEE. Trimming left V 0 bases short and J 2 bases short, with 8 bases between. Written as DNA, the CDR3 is TGTGCCAGCAGCGTAGGGGGAAGGAACTATGGCTACACCTTC. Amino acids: CASSVGGRNYGYTF.

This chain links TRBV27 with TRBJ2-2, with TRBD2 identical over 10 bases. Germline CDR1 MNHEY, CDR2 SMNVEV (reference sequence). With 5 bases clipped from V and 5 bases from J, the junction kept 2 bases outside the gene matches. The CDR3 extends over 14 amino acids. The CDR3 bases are TGTGCCAGCAGTATAGCGGGAGGTACCGGGGAGCTGTTTTTT. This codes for CASSIAGGTGELFF.

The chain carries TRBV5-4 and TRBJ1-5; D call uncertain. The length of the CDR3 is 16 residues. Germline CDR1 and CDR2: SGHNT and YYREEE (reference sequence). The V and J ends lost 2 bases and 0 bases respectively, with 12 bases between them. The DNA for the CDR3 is TGTGCCAGCAGCTTCGGGAAGCCGAATAGCAATCAGCCCCAGCATTTT. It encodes CASSFGKPNSNQPQHF.

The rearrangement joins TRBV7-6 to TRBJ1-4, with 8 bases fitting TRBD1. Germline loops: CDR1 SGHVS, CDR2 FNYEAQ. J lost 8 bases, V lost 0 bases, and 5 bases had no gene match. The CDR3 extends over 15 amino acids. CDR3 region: CASSLAGGQGEKLFF. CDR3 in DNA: TGTGCCAGCAGCTTAGCGGGTGGACAGGGCGAAAAACTGTTTTTT.

The CDR3 coding sequence is TGTGCCAGCAGCTATTACAGGGGGCAGAGCACAGATACGCAGTATTTT. It codes for CASSYYRGQSTDTQYF. The chain recombines TRBV11-2 with TRBJ2-3; TRBD1 aligns across 9 bases. The CDR3 is 16 residues long. CDR1 is SGHAT, CDR2 FQNNGV, per germline. V gave up 4 bases and J gave up 0 bases; unmatched junction bases: 5.

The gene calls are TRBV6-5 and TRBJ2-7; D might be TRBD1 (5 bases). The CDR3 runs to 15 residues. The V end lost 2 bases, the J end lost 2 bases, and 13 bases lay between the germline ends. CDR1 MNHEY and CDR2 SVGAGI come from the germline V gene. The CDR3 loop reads CASSYSREITYEQYF. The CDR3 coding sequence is TGTGCCAGCAGTTACAGCAGGGAAATTACCTACGAGCAGTACTTC.

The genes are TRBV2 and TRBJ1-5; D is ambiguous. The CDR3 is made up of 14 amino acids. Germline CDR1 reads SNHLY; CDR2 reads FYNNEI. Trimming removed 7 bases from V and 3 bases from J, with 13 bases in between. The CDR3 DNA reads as TGTGCCAGCAACGGGGAGGCAGTCAATCAGCCCCAGCATTTT. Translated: CASNGEAVNQPQHF.

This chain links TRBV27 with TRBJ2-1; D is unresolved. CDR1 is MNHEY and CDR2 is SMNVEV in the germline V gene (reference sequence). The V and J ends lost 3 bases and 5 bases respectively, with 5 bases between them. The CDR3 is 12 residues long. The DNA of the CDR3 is TGTGCCAGCAGTTTGTGGGACAATGAGCAGTTCTTC. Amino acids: CASSLWDNEQFF.

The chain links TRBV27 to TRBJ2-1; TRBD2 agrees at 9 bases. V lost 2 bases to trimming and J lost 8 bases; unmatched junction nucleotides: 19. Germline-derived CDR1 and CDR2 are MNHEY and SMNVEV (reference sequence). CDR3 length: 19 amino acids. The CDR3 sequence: CASSLIMGYAGGPGDEQFF. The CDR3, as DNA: TGTGCCAGCAGTTTAATCATGGGGTATGCGGGAGGGCCTGGGGATGAGCAGTTCTTC.

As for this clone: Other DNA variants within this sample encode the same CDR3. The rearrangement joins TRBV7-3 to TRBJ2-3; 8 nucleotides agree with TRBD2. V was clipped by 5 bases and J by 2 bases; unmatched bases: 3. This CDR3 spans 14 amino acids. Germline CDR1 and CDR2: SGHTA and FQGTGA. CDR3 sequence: CASSRGGSTDTQYF. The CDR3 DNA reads TGTGCCAGCAGCCGCGGGGGGTCCACAGATACGCAGTATTTT.

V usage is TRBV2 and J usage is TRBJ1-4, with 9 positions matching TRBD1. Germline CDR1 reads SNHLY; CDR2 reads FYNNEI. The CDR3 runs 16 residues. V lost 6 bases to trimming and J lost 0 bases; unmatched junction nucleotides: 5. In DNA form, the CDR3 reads TGTGCCAGCAGGTTGACAGGGGGGTCAACTAATGAAAAACTGTTTTTT. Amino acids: CASRLTGGSTNEKLFF.

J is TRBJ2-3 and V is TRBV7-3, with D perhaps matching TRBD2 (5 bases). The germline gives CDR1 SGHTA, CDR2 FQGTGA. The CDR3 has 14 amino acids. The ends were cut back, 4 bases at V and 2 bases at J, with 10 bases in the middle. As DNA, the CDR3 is TGTGCCAGCAGCTACTCAGCGGCCACAGATACGCAGTATTTT. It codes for CASSYSAATDTQYF.

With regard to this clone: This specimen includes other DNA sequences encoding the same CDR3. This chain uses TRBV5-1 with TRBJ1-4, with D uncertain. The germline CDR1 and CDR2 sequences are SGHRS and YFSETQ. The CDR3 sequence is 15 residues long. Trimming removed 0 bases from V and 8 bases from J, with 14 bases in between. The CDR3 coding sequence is TGCGCCAGCAGCTTGGAGGGAGGGAGAGGCGAAAAACTGTTTTTT. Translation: CASSLEGGRGEKLFF.

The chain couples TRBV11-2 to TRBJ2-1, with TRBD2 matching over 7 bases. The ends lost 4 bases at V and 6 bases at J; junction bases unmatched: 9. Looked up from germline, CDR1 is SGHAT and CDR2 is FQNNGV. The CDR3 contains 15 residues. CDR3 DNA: TGTGCCAGCAGCTCGACTAGCTATGTGGGCAATGAGCAGTTCTTC. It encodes CASSSTSYVGNEQFF.

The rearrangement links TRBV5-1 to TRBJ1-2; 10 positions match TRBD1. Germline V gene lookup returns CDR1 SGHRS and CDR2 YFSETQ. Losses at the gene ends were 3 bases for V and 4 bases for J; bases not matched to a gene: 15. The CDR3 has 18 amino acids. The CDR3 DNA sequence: TGCGCCAGCAGCTGGGCAGGACAGGGGGAATTTGACTTCTATGGCTACACCTTC. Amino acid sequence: CASSWAGQGEFDFYGYTF.

This CDR3 reads CAILGQAVGNYGYTF. The CDR3 DNA follows: TGTGCCATCCTCGGACAGGCCGTGGGTAACTATGGCTACACCTTC. The rearrangement uses TRBV28 and TRBJ1-2, with 7 positions matching TRBD1. With V trimmed by 10 bases and J by 1 base, 12 bases remained unmatched. Germline V CDR1 and CDR2: MDHEN, SYDVKM. CDR3 length: 15 residues.

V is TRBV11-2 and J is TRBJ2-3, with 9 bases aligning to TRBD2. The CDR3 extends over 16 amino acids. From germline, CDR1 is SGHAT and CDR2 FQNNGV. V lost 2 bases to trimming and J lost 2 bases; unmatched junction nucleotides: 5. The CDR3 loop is CASSLMASGTTDTQYF. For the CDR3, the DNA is TGTGCCAGCAGCTTAATGGCTAGCGGGACCACAGATACGCAGTATTTT.

CDR3 DNA: TGTGCCAGCAGTTACACGAGGGGGCTTGAGCAGTTCTTC. It translates to CASSYTRGLEQFF. The chain is built from TRBV6-5 and TRBJ2-1; 7 bases line up with TRBD1. The V segment lost 2 bases and the J segment 9 bases; nucleotides outside the gene matches: 4. CDR1 and CDR2 from the germline V gene are MNHEY and SVGAGI. The CDR3 loop spans 13 amino acids.

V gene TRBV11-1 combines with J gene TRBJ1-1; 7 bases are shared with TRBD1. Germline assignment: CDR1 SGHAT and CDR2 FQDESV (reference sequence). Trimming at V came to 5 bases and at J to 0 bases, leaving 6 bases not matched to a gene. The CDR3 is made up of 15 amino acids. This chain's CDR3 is CASSTRDSMNTEAFF. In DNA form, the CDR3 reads TGTGCCAGCAGCACCCGGGACAGCATGAACACTGAAGCTTTCTTT.

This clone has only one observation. The chain's CDR3 is CSVQGQGMRNEQFF. The CDR3 nucleotides read TGCAGCGTCCAGGGACAGGGGATGAGGAATGAGCAGTTCTTC. The genes are TRBV29-1 and TRBJ2-1; the match to TRBD1 covers 10 bases. This CDR3 comprises 14 residues. V shed 6 bases, J shed 7 bases, and the junction held 9 bases outside the gene matches. Germline CDR1 is SQVTM and CDR2 is ANQGSEA.

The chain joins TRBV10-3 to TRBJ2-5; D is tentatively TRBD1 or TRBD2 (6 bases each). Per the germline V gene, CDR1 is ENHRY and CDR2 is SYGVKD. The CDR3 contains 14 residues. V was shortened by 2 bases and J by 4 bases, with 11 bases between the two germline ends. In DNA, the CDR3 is TGTGCCATCAGTGAGGGGGGGACACTAGAGACCCAGTACTTC. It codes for CAISEGGTLETQYF.

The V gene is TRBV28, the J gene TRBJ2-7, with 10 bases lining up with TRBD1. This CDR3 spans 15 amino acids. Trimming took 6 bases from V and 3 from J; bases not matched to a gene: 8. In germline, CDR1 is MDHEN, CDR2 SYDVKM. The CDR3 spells CASRAGTGVFYEQYF. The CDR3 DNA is TGTGCCAGCAGGGCCGGGACAGGGGTTTTCTACGAGCAGTACTTC. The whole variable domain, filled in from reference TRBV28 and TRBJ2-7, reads DVKVTQSSRYLVKRTGEKVFLECVQDMDHENMFWYRQDPGLGLRLIYFSYDVKMKEKGDIPEGYSVSREKKERFSLILESASTNQTSMYLCASRAGTGVFYEQYFGPGTRLTVT.